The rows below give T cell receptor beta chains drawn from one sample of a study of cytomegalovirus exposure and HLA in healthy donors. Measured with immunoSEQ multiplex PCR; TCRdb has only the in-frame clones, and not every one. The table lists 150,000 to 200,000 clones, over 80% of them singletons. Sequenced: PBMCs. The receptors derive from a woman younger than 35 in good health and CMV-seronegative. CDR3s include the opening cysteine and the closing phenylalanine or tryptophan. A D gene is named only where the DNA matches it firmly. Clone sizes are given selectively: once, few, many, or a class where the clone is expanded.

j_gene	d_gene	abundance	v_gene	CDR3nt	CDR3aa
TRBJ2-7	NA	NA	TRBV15	TGTGCCACCAGCTCGGACAGTTGGGAGCAGTACTTC	CATSSDSWEQYF
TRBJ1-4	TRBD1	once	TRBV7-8	TGTGCCAGCAGCTCCGGGACAGGGAAACTGTTTTTT	CASSSGTGKLFF
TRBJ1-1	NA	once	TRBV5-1	TGCGCCAGCAGCTTGGGAGGGGGGGCTACTGAAGCTTTCTTT	CASSLGGGATEAFF
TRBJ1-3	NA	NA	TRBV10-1	TGCCCGATGGGAGGGCCCAGCTCTGGAAACACCATATATTTT	CPMGGPSSGNTIYF
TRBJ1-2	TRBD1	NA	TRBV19	TGTGCCAGTAGTACCACACGCGTTACAGGGGGCGCGGGCTATGGCTACACCTTC	CASSTTRVTGGAGYGYTF
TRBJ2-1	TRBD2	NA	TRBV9	TGTGCCAGCAGCCCCGGGACTAGCCCATACAATGAGCAGTTCTTC	CASSPGTSPYNEQFF
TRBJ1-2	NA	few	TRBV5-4	TGTGCCAGCAGCTTGAGCGCAGACGATTATGGCTACACCTTC	CASSLSADDYGYTF
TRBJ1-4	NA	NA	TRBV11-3	TGTGCCAGCAGCGGCGGGGCTTCCACTAATGAAAAACTGTTTTTT	CASSGGASTNEKLFF
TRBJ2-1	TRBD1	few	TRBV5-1	TGCGCCAGCAGCCGCATAGAGGGGGCTGGTGAGCAGTTCTTC	CASSRIEGAGEQFF
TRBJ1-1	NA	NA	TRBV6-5	TGTGCCAGCAGTAGGCGGGGTTGGGGGACTGAAGCTTTCTTT	CASSRRGWGTEAFF
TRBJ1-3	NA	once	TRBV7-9	TGTGCCAGCAGCTCATCAGGGATCTCTGGAAACACCATATATTTT	CASSSSGISGNTIYF
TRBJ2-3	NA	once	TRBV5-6	TGTGGAGCGGGACATAGAGGGGCAGATACGCAGTATTTT	CGAGHRGADTQYF
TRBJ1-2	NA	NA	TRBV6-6	TGTGCCAGCAGTTTCAAGGACAGCCCCGGGGGCTACACCTTC	CASSFKDSPGGYTF
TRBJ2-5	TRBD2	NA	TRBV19	TGTGCCAGTAGTACGGGGGGGGGCCCGGAGACCCAGTACTTC	CASSTGGGPETQYF
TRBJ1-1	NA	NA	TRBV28	TGTGCCAGCAGGAAACAGGGTACTGAAGCTTTCTTT	CASRKQGTEAFF
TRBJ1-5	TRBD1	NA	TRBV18	TGTGCCAGCTCACCAAGGTCAGGGGGGCCCAATCAGCCCCAGCATTTT	CASSPRSGGPNQPQHF
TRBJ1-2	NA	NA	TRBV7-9	TGTGCCAGCAGCTTACGGTCAACTAATGGCTACACCTTC	CASSLRSTNGYTF
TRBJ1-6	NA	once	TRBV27	TGTGCCAGCAGGAGGGTTAGTTCCTATAATTCACCCCTCCACTTT	CASRRVSSYNSPLHF
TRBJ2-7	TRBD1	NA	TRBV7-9	TGTGCCAGCAGCTCCCTGAGGGCGGGGACAGGGCGTTCCGACGAGCAGTACTTC	CASSSLRAGTGRSDEQYF
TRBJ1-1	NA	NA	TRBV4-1	TGCGCCAGCAGCTTCAAGGGAGGAGTGAACACTGAAGCTTTCTTT	CASSFKGGVNTEAFF
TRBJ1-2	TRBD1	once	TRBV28	TGTGCCAGCAAAGTGGGACAGACCACCCGGGGCTACACCTTC	CASKVGQTTRGYTF
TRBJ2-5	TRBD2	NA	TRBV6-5	TGTGCCAGCAGTTTATCTAGCGGGGTGGGAGAGCAGTACTTC	CASSLSSGVGEQYF
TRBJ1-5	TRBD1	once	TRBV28	TGTGCCAGCAGATCGGACAGGATGAGCAATCAGCCCCAGCATTTT	CASRSDRMSNQPQHF
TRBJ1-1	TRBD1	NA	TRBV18	TGTGCCAGCTCACCCCTATACACAGGGGCGTTGGCCACTGAAGCTTTCTTT	CASSPLYTGALATEAFF
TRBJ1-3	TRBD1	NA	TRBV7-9	TGTGCCAGCAGCTCGGCGGGACAGGGGCTCGGAAACACCATATATTTT	CASSSAGQGLGNTIYF
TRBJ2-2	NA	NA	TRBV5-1	TGCGCCAGCAGTGGACAGAGTGCGAACACCGGGGAGCTGTTTTTT	CASSGQSANTGELFF
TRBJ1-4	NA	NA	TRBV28	TGTGCCAGCAGTAAGGGGGGGGCTGCAACTAATGAAAAACTGTTTTTT	CASSKGGAATNEKLFF
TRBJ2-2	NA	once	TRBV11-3	TGTGCCAGCAGCTCGTTAACAGGGAATCGGGAGCTGTTTTTT	CASSSLTGNRELFF
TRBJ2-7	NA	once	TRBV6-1	TGTGCCAGCAGTGATCCGGCCAGGGGATTTTCCGGCTACGAGCAGTACTTC	CASSDPARGFSGYEQYF
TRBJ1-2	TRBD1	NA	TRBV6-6	TGTGCCAGCAGTACGGGACAGGGGGCCGGTGGCTACACCTTC	CASSTGQGAGGYTF
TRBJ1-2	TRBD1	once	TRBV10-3	TGTGCCATCAGTGGTGCAGGGGGCGGCTACACCTTC	CAISGAGGGYTF
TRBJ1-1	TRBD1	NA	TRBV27	TGTGCCAGCAGTTCATCTTCAGAAGGACAGGTCTCGACTGCGAACACTGAAGCTTTCTTT	CASSSSSEGQVSTANTEAFF
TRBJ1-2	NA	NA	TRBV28	TGTGCCAGCATACAAGGTGGGGGGGGCTACTATGGCTACACCTTC	CASIQGGGGYYGYTF
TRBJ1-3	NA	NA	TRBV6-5	TGTGCCAGCAGTTACTCCTACGAGGGCGGAAACACCATATATTTT	CASSYSYEGGNTIYF
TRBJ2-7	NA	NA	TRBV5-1	TGCGCCAGCAGCTTGGGTGGCAGGGGAAATGGCCCTGCTAACTACGAGCAGTACTTC	CASSLGGRGNGPANYEQYF
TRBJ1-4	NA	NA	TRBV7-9	TGTGCCAGCAGCCGGGGTAATGAAAAACTGTTTTTT	CASSRGNEKLFF
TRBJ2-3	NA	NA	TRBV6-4	TGTGCCAGCAGTGTCGCGGGGGCGTCAGATACGCAGTATTTT	CASSVAGASDTQYF
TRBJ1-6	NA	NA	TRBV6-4	TGTGCCAGCAGTGACGTGGCAGGGGTCAATTCACCCCTCCACTTT	CASSDVAGVNSPLHF
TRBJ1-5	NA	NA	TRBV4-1	TGCGCCAGCAGCCAAGCGGGGGGTGGTGGCAATCAGCCCCAGCATTTT	CASSQAGGGGNQPQHF
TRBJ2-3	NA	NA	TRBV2	TGTGCCAGCAGATGGGCGGGTACCGCCTCAGATACGCAGTATTTT	CASRWAGTASDTQYF
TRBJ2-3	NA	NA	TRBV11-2	TGTGCCAGCAGCTTTACGACTAGTTCCACAGATACGCAGTATTTT	CASSFTTSSTDTQYF
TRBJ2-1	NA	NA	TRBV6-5	TGTGCCAGCGGCCAAATCGAGGGTAATGAGCAGTTCTTC	CASGQIEGNEQFF
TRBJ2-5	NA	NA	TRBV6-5	TGTGCCAGCAGTTATTCTGATGCCTCGGGGGCCCAGTACTTC	CASSYSDASGAQYF
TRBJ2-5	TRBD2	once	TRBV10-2	TGCGCCAGCAGACTAGCGGGGCCGAGGGAGCAGTACTTC	CASRLAGPREQYF
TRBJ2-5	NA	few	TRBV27	TGTGCCAGCAGTGGTAGCCTAGAGACCCAGTACTTC	CASSGSLETQYF
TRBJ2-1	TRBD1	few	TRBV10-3	TGTGCCATCGGACGACAGGGTGGGAACAATGAGCAGTTCTTC	CAIGRQGGNNEQFF
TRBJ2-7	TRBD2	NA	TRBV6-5	TGTGCCAGCAGTCCCGGGACTACCCTTTACGAGCAGTACTTC	CASSPGTTLYEQYF
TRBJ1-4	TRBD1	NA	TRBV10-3	TGTGCCATTAGGGGGACAGGGGATGAAAAACTGTTTTTT	CAIRGTGDEKLFF